The rows below give T cell receptor beta chains drawn from one sample of a study of T cell responses to AZD1222 COVID-19 vaccine. Measured with immunoSEQ multiplex PCR; TCRdb has only the in-frame clones, and not every one. This table has about 97,000 clones, over 75% appearing once. Sequencing was performed on peripheral blood, taken on day 0 of AZD1222 vaccination. Receptors originate from an adult in good health. The CDR3 runs from the conserved cysteine through the conserved F or W. Each record gives: D gene, V gene, J gene, clone size, CDR3 protein, CDR3 DNA. D genes are given only for firm matches. Size tells how often a clone was seen (once, few, many) or the class of an expanded clone, and some rows leave it out.

>NA|TRBV12-3/TRBV12-4|TRBJ1-2|NA
CASSLELNYGYTF
TGTGCCAGCAGTTTGGAGCTTAACTATGGCTACACCTTC
>NA|TRBV4-3|TRBJ2-3|NA
CASSQDSRGPTDTQYF
TGCGCCAGCAGCCAAGATAGCAGGGGACCCACAGATACGCAGTATTTT
>NA|TRBV28|TRBJ1-6|NA
CASGYSPLHF
TGTGCCAGCGGATATTCACCCCTCCACTTT
>NA|TRBV7-9|TRBJ2-7|NA
CASSPGGLWTYEQYF
TGTGCCAGCAGCCCAGGAGGGCTATGGACTTACGAGCAGTACTTC
>NA|TRBV14|TRBJ1-1|NA
CASSQDRAGRAFF
TGTGCCAGCAGCCAAGATCGGGCAGGGCGAGCTTTCTTT
>TRBD1|TRBV4-2|TRBJ1-4|NA
CASSTGTGTNEKLFF
TGTGCCAGCAGCACCGGGACAGGGACTAATGAAAAACTGTTTTTT
>NA|TRBV7-6|TRBJ1-3|NA
CASSLDRFSGNTIYF
TGTGCCAGCAGCTTAGACAGATTTTCTGGAAACACCATATATTTT
>TRBD1|TRBV29-1|TRBJ1-1|NA
CSVEGDSYNEAFF
TGCAGCGTTGAGGGGGACAGTTACAATGAAGCTTTCTTT
>TRBD1|TRBV7-6|TRBJ1-4|NA
CASSFRTGSSNEKLFF
TGTGCCAGCAGCTTCAGGACAGGGTCGTCGAATGAAAAACTGTTTTTT
>TRBD1|TRBV30|TRBJ1-3|NA
CAWSRDREFSGNTIYF
TGTGCCTGGAGCCGGGACAGGGAATTCTCTGGAAACACCATATATTTT
>TRBD1|TRBV11-2|TRBJ2-2|NA
CASSFPKTGDPGELFF
TGTGCCAGCAGCTTCCCGAAGACAGGGGACCCCGGGGAGCTGTTTTTT
>TRBD1|TRBV6-4|TRBJ1-1|NA
CASSEGARNTEAFF
TGTGCCAGCAGCGAGGGGGCAAGGAACACTGAAGCTTTCTTT
>NA|TRBV10-2|TRBJ1-5|NA
CASSPLRGGNQPQHF
TGCGCCAGCAGTCCCCTTAGGGGAGGAAATCAGCCCCAGCATTTT
>NA|TRBV19|TRBJ2-3|NA
CASSTQGTDTQYF
TGTGCCAGTAGTACGCAGGGGACAGATACGCAGTATTTT
>TRBD1|TRBV19|TRBJ1-5|NA
CASSSTGDNQPQHF
TGTGCCAGTAGTTCTACAGGGGACAATCAGCCCCAGCATTTT
>NA|TRBV3-1/TRBV3-2|TRBJ1-3|NA
CASSRTEGYSGNTIYF
TGTGCCAGCAGCCGAACGGAGGGGTACTCTGGAAACACCATATATTTT
>TRBD2|TRBV7-9|TRBJ2-3|once
CASSPGLAGGPDTQYF
TGTGCCAGCAGCCCCGGACTAGCGGGGGGCCCGGATACGCAGTATTTT
>NA|TRBV25-1|TRBJ1-6|NA
CASSPSQGISPLHF
TGTGCCAGCAGTCCCTCCCAAGGGATATCACCCCTCCACTTT
>NA|TRBV30|TRBJ1-1|NA
CAWSHTDEAFF
TGTGCCTGGAGTCACACAGATGAAGCTTTCTTT
>NA|TRBV6-5|TRBJ2-6|NA
CASTSSGANVLTF
TGTGCCAGCACAAGCTCTGGGGCCAACGTCCTGACTTTC
>TRBD1|TRBV7-9|TRBJ1-5|NA
CASSLGPGQGSNQPQHF
TGTGCCAGCAGCTTAGGTCCGGGACAGGGTAGCAATCAGCCCCAGCATTTT
>NA|TRBV30|TRBJ2-1|NA
CAWGGYSSYNEQFF
TGTGCCTGGGGCGGGTATAGCTCCTACAATGAGCAGTTCTTC
>TRBD1|TRBV27|TRBJ2-5|NA
CASREQGRVETQYF
TGTGCCAGCAGGGAACAGGGGCGCGTCGAGACCCAGTACTTC
>TRBD1|TRBV28|TRBJ1-4|NA
CASRLGTGRNEKLFF
TGTGCCAGCAGGCTCGGGACAGGCCGCAATGAAAAACTGTTTTTT
>TRBD1|TRBV19|TRBJ1-2|NA
CASSQMGTGFGYTF
TGTGCCAGTAGTCAGATGGGGACAGGGTTTGGCTACACCTTC
>NA|TRBV6-6|TRBJ1-4|NA
CASSPGSPNEKLFF
TGTGCCAGCAGTCCCGGATCCCCTAATGAAAAACTGTTTTTT
>TRBD1|TRBV19|TRBJ1-2|NA
CARPDRGAGYTF
TGTGCCAGGCCAGACAGGGGGGCTGGCTACACCTTC
>NA|TRBV6-5|TRBJ1-2|once
CASSYEPGVGYGYTF
TGTGCCAGCAGTTACGAGCCAGGGGTGGGCTATGGCTACACCTTC
>TRBD2|TRBV19|TRBJ2-1|NA
CASSIWASGGANNEQFF
TGTGCCAGTAGTATATGGGCTAGCGGGGGGGCTAACAATGAGCAGTTCTTC